These 10 T cell receptor beta chains were sequenced from one sample in a study of siplizumab effects on memory and regulatory T cells. The table came from immunoSEQ multiplex PCR; TCRdb's copy has only in-frame clones and leaves some out. The data contain approximately 91,000 clones, 95% of them seen just once; the ten biggest clones take up approximately 18%. The source material was CD8+ T cells sorted from blood. Source of these receptors: a human donor in good health.

The chain couples TRBV29-1 to TRBJ2-1; tentatively, D is TRBD2 (5 bases). CDR1 SQVTM and CDR2 ANQGSEA come from the germline V gene. The CDR3 runs 13 residues. The germline V and J ends were trimmed by 4 bases and 2 bases, with 9 bases remaining between them. CDR3 in amino acids: CSVVFGAYNEQFF. The CDR3 DNA is TGCAGCGTTGTTTTCGGGGCCTACAATGAGCAGTTCTTC.

As to this clone: One end of the junction fails to match germline, which may point to a read error. The rearrangement links TRBV7-7 to TRBJ2-7; no clear D gene. In germline, CDR1 is SSHAT, CDR2 FNYEAQ (reference sequence). This CDR3 is 14 amino acids long. The CDR3: CASSLAPGAYEQYF. In DNA form, the CDR3 reads TGTGCTAGCAGCTTAGCCCCAGGAGCCTACGAGCAGTACTTC.

This chain's CDR3 is CASSQREGLNNEQFF. The CDR3 nucleotides are TGCGCCAGCAGCCAGCGGGAGGGACTCAACAATGAGCAGTTCTTC. The rearrangement uses TRBV10-2 and TRBJ2-1, with 10 positions matching TRBD2. V lost 6 bases, J lost 5 bases, and 7 bases stayed unmatched. Per germline, CDR1 WSHSY and CDR2 SAAADI. The CDR3 is 15 residues long.

The chain uses TRBV5-1 and TRBJ1-1; no clear D gene. This CDR3 is built from 15 residues. Trimming removed 1 base at V and 1 base at J, with 11 bases between. Germline CDR1 SGHRS, CDR2 YFSETQ. CDR3 region: CASSLLGSENTEAFF. CDR3 coding DNA: TGCGCCAGCAGCTTGTTAGGGTCGGAGAACACTGAAGCTTTCTTT.

The V call is TRBV11-3, the J call TRBJ2-7; D gene uncertain. Germline V gives CDR1 SGHNT, CDR2 YENEEA. The CDR3 runs 12 residues. The V end lost 4 bases, the J end lost 6 bases, and 10 bases lay between the germline ends. The DNA for the CDR3 is TGTGCCAGCAGCTCCCCTTGGGGCGAGCAGTACTTC. Its protein product is CASSSPWGEQYF.

About this clone: Its ends do not fully match the called genes, so a read error is possible. The genes are TRBV5-1 and TRBJ2-7; possible D gene TRBD2, 6 bases. Germline values: CDR1 SGHRS, CDR2 YFSETQ. CDR3 length equals 15 residues. Here the CDR3 reads CASSLVGGYSDEQYF. CDR3 DNA: TGCGCCAGCAGCTTGGTCGGAGGGTACTCCGACGAGCAGTACTTC.

The rearrangement links TRBV5-1 to TRBJ1-1, with 8 nucleotides matching TRBD1. Germline CDR1 SGHRS, CDR2 YFSETQ. The CDR3 runs to 17 residues. The V and J ends lost 4 bases and 4 bases, in that order; junction bases with no gene match: 15. The chain's CDR3 is CASSPGQGGELGTEAFF. CDR3 coding DNA: TGCGCCAGCAGCCCCGGACAGGGAGGGGAATTGGGCACTGAAGCTTTCTTT.

The rearrangement joins TRBV6-1 to TRBJ2-3, with TRBD2 identical over 10 bases. Germline V gene sequence: CDR1 MNHNS, CDR2 SASEGT. The V segment lost 2 bases and the J segment 5 bases; nucleotides outside the gene matches: 13. This CDR3 contains 18 residues. The chain's CDR3 is CASSEHLASGSPGDTQYF. CDR3 DNA sequence: TGTGCCAGCAGTGAACATTTGGCTAGCGGGAGTCCGGGAGATACGCAGTATTTT.

J is TRBJ1-4 and V is TRBV27, with a tentative D call TRBD1 (5 bases). The CDR3 is 16 amino acids. Germline V gene sequence: CDR1 MNHEY, CDR2 SMNVEV (reference sequence). The germline V and J ends were trimmed by 4 bases and 0 bases, with 12 bases remaining between them. DNA for the CDR3: TGTGCCAGCAGTTCTACCGGGACCACAACTAATGAAAAACTGTTTTTT. This sequence encodes CASSSTGTTTNEKLFF.

The chain combines TRBV5-4 with TRBJ2-2, with D hard to call. CDR3 length: 15 amino acids. From germline, CDR1 is SGHNT and CDR2 YYREEE (reference sequence). V was shortened by 3 bases and J by 0 bases, with 9 bases between the two germline ends. The chain's CDR3 is CASSYPASNTGELFF. For the CDR3, the DNA is TGTGCCAGCAGCTACCCAGCCTCGAACACCGGGGAGCTGTTTTTT.